Sequencing of this T cell receptor beta chain was carried out in a study of cytomegalovirus exposure and HLA in healthy donors. Overall study results and limits: Within an earlier analysis, most TCR beta V segments proved productive either about 90% or about 30% of the time. The authors later linked a missense DCLRE1C variant to TCR beta V- and J-gene trimming.

A remark on this clone: Its matching antigen is unknown.

The PCR made use of 60 Vbeta and 13 Jbeta primers. Only in-frame clones appear in the TCRdb table, and some are missing; sequencing was by immunoSEQ multiplex PCR. The sample has around 150,000 clones, approximately 80% seen once. Trimming shortened V by 5 bases and J by 2 bases, and 13 bases separated the two germline ends. CDR3 length: 14 residues. The germline V gene has CDR1 MNHEY and CDR2 SMNVEV (reference sequence). Sequencing was done on a sample of PBMCs. The chain uses TRBV27 and TRBJ2-7; D is possibly TRBD2 (6 bases). This sequence was found in a middle-aged woman in good health and CMV-seropositive. In DNA, the CDR3 is TGTGCCAGCAGTGACCCGACTAGGACCTACGAGCAGTACTTC. Encoded protein: CASSDPTRTYEQYF.